This T cell receptor beta chain originates from a study of blood T cell repertoires in COVID-19. With respect to this clone: Its ends do not fully match the called genes, so a read error is possible.

Germline loops: CDR1 LNHDA, CDR2 SQIVND (reference sequence). CDR3 size: 14 residues. TCRdb's copy holds only in-frame clones and misses some; the assay was immunoSEQ multiplex PCR. The repertoire consists of 250,000 or so clones, with about 83% occurring once and the leading ten covering about 12%. The TCR comes from a man older than 75 with acute or convalescent COVID-19. The rearrangement joins TRBV19 to TRBJ1-2; D not resolved. Sequencing was carried out using peripheral blood. The CDR3 reads CASNREVGVIEPDF. The CDR3 DNA reads as TGTGCCAGTAACCGGGAGGTAGGCGTAATTGAACCTGACTTC. Variable domain in full (rest from reference TRBV19 and TRBJ1-2): DGGITQSPKYLFRKEGQNVTLSCEQNLNHDAMYWYRQDPGQGLRLIYYSQIVNDFQKGDIAEGYSVSREKKESFPLTVTSAQKNPTAFYLCASNREVGVIEPDFGSGTRLTVV.